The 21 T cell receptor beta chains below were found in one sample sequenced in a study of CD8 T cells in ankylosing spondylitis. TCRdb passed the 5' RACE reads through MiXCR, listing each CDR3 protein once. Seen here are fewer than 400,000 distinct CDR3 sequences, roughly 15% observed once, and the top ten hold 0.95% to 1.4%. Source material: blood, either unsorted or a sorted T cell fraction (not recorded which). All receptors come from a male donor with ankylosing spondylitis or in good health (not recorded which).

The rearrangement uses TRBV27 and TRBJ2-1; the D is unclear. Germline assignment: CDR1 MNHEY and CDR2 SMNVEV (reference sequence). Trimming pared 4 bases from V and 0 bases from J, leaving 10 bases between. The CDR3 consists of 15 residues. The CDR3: CASSSILRSYNEQFF. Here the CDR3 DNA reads TGTGCCAGCAGTTCAATTTTGCGCTCCTACAATGAGCAGTTCTTC.

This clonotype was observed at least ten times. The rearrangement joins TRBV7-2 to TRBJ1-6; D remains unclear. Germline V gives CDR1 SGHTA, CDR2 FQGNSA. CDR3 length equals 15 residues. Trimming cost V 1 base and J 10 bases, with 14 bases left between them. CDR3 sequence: CASSLDDQLRSPLHF. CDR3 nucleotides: TGTGCCAGCAGCTTAGATGACCAGCTTAGGTCACCCCTCCACTTT.

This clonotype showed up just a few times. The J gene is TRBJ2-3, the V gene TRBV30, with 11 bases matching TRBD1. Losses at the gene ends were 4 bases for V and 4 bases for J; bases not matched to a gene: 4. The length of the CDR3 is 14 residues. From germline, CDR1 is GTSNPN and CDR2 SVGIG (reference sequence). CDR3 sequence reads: CAWIGQGAPDTQYF. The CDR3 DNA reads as TGTGCCTGGATTGGACAGGGGGCCCCAGATACGCAGTATTTT.

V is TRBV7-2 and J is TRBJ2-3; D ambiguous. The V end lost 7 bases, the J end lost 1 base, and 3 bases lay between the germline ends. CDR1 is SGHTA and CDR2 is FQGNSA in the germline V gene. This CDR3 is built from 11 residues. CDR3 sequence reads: CASIGTDTQYF. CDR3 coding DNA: TGTGCCAGCATAGGCACAGATACGCAGTATTTT.

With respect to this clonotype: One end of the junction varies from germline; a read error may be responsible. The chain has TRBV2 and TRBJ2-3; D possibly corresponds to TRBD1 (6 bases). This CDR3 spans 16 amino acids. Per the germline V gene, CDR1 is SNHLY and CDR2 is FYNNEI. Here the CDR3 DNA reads TGTGTCAGCAGCCTTGGGGCCAGGGGTTACACAGATACGCAGTATTTT. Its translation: CVSSLGARGYTDTQYF.

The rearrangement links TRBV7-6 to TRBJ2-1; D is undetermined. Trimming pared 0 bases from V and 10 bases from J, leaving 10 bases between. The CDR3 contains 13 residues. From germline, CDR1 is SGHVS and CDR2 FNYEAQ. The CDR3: CASSLAGAGEQFF. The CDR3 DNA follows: TGTGCCAGCAGCTTAGCGGGTGCCGGGGAGCAGTTCTTC.

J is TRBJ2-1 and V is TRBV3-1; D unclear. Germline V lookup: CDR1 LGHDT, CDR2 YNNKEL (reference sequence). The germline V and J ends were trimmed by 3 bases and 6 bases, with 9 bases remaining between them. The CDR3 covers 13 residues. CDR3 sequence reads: CASSHRTPNEQFF. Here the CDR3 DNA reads TGTGCCAGCAGCCACCGGACCCCCAATGAGCAGTTCTTC.

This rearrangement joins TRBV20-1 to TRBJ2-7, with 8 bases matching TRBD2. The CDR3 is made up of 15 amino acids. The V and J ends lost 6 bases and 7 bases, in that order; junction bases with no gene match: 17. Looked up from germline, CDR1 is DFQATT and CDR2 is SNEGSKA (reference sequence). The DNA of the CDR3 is TGCAGTGCACTTCCCGGACTAGCCCTGGAAGGGGAGCAGTACTTC. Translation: CSALPGLALEGEQYF.

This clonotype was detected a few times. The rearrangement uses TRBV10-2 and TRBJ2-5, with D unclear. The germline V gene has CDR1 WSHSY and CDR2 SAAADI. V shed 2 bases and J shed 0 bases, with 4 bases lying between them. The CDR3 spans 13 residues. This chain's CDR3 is CASSEQHQETQYF. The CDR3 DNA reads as TGCGCCAGCAGTGAGCAGCACCAAGAGACCCAGTACTTC.

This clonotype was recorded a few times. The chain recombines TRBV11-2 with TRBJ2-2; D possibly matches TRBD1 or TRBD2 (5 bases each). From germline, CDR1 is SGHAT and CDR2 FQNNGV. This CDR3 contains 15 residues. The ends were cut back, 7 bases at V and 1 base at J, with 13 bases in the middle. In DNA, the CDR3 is TGTGCCAGCACCCCGGGGCGGAAGAACACCGGGGAGCTGTTTTTT. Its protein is CASTPGRKNTGELFF.

The chain's CDR3 is CASRRAGPTRNTEAFF. The CDR3 DNA reads TGTGCCAGCAGACGCGCGGGGCCAACCCGTAACACTGAAGCTTTCTTT. The V gene is TRBV7-8, the J gene TRBJ1-1, with a weak D call TRBD1 (5 bases). The ends were cut back, 6 bases at V and 2 bases at J, with 19 bases in the middle. The CDR3 is 16 residues long. Per the germline V gene, CDR1 is SGHVS and CDR2 is FQNEAQ.

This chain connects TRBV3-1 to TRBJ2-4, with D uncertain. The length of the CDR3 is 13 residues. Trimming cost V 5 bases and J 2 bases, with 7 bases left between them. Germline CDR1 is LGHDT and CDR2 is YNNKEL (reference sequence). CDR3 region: CASSYGPKNIQYF. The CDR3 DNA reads TGTGCCAGCAGCTACGGTCCCAAAAACATTCAGTACTTC.

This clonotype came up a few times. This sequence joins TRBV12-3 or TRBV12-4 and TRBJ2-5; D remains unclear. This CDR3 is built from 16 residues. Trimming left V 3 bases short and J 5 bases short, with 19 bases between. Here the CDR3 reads CASSFVSPILGETQYF. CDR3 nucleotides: TGTGCCAGCAGTTTTGTCTCTCCCATCTTAGGGGAGACCCAGTACTTC.

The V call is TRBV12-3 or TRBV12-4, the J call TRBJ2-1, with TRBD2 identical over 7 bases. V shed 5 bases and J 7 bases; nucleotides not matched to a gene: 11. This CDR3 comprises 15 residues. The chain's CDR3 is CASSLRGAGLNEQFF. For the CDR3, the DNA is TGTGCCAGCAGTCTCCGGGGAGCGGGGCTAAATGAGCAGTTCTTC.

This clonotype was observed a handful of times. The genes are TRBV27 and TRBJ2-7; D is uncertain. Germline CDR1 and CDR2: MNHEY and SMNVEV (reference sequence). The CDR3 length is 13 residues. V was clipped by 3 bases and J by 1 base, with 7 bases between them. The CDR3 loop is CASSLKLSYEQYF. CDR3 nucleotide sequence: TGTGCCAGCAGTTTGAAGCTTTCCTACGAGCAGTACTTC.

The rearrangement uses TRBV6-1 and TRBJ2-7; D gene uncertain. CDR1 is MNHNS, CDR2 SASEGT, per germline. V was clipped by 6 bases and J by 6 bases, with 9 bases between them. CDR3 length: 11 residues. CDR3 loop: CASREKGEQYF. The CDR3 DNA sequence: TGTGCCAGCAGGGAAAAAGGCGAGCAGTACTTC.

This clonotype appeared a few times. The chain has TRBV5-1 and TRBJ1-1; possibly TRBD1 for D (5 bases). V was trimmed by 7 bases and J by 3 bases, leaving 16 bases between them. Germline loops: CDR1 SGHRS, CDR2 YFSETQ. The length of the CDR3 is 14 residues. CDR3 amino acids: CASVWGAGDTEAFF. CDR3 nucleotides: TGCGCCAGCGTCTGGGGAGCGGGGGACACTGAAGCTTTCTTT. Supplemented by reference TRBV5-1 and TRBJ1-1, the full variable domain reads KAGVTQTPRYLIKTRGQQVTLSCSPISGHRSVSWYQQTPGQGLQFLFEYFSETQRNKGNFPGRFSGRQFSNSRSEMNVSTLELGDSALYLCASVWGAGDTEAFFGQGTRLTVV.

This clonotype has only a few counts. This CDR3 is CASSQESSAQTQYF. The CDR3 bases are TGTGCCAGCAGCCAAGAAAGTAGCGCGCAGACCCAGTACTTC. The V gene is TRBV3-1, the J gene TRBJ2-5, with D possibly being TRBD2 (5 bases). The V end lost 0 bases, the J end lost 6 bases, and 11 bases lay between the germline ends. Germline-derived CDR1 and CDR2 are LGHDT and YNNKEL (reference sequence). The CDR3 covers 14 residues.

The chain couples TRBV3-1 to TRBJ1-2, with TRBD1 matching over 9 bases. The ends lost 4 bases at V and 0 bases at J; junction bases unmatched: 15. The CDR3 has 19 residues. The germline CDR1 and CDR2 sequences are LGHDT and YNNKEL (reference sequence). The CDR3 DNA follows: TGTGCCAGCAGCCCTTCAGCTGGGACAGGGACCCAGACTAACTATGGCTACACCTTC. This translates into CASSPSAGTGTQTNYGYTF.

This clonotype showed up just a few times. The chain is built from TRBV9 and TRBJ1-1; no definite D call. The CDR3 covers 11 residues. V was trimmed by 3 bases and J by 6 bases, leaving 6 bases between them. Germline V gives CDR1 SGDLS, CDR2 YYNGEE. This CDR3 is CASSGTPEAFF. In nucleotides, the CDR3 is TGTGCCAGCAGCGGCACCCCTGAAGCTTTCTTT.

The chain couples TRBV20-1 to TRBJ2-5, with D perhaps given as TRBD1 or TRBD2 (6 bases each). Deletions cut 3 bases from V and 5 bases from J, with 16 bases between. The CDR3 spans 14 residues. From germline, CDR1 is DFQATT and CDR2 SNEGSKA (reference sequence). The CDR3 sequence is CSARTLQGGETQYF. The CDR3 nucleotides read TGCAGTGCTAGGACCCTCCAAGGGGGGGAGACCCAGTACTTC.